This TCR beta chain derives from a study of T cells in Graves' hyperthyroidism and ophthalmopathy. TCR beta CDR3 regions were amplified from RNA. The study used the HTBI primer set for a first-round RT-PCR of the TCR CDR3. Using its own MiXCR run on the multiplex PCR reads, TCRdb lists one record per CDR3 protein. The sample holds 690,000 or so distinct CDR3 sequences, about 19% seen once. Aged 18 to 65, the patients had hyperthyroidism that was newly diagnosed and had lasted under 2 months. After removal of 5 bases from V and 7 bases from J, the junction contained 11 bases not matched to a gene. This CDR3 spans 14 amino acids. Looked up from germline, CDR1 is SEHNR and CDR2 is FQNEAQ (reference sequence).

The source of this sequence is a woman aged 50 to 60 with Graves' hyperthyroidism that later progressed to Graves' ophthalmopathy. Sequencing used blood. This chain uses TRBV7-9 with TRBJ2-7; 7 nucleotides line up with TRBD1. CDR3 in amino acids: CASSRLLGQREQYF. CDR3 nucleotide sequence: TGTGCCAGCAGCCGGCTTCTGGGACAGCGGGAGCAGTACTTC.